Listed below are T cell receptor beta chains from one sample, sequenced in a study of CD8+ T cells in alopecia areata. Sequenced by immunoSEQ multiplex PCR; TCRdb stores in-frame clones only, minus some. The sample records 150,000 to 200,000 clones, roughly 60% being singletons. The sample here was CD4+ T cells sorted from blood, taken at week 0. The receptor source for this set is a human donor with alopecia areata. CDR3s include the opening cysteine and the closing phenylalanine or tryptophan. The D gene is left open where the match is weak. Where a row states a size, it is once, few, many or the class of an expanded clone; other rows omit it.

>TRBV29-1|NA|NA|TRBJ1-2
TGCAGCGCATTAAGGCCCCTCAGTTTAGGCTACACCTTC
CSALRPLSLGYTF
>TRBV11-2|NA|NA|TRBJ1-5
TGTGCCAGCAGCTTAGATCTCGGGGGGGGCCAGCCCCAGCATTTT
CASSLDLGGGQPQHF
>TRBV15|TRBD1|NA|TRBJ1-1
TGTGCCACCAGCAGAGTCAGAAGTAGGGGGCTGAACACTGAAGCTTTCTTT
CATSRVRSRGLNTEAFF
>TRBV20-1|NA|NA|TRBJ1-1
TGCAGTGCTAGTCAGAACACTGAAGCTTTCTTT
CSASQNTEAFF
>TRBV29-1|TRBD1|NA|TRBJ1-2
TGCAGCGTTGAAGATCGGGGAGGGGGCCGTTTCTATGGCTACACCTTC
CSVEDRGGGRFYGYTF
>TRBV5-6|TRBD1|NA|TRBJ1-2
TGTGCCAGCAGCCCTCCCGGGACAGGGGGCGTCAACGGCTACACCTTC
CASSPPGTGGVNGYTF
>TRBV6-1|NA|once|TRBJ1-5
TGTGCCAGCGGGGGAACAGGGCCCCAGCCCCAGCATTTT
CASGGTGPQPQHF
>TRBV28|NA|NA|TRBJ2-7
TGTGCCAGCAGTCCCGGAGAGCGCAGAGAGCAGTACTTC
CASSPGERREQYF
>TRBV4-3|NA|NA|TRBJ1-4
TGCGCCAGCAGCCAAGATCTAACATCTGAAAAACTGTTTTTT
CASSQDLTSEKLFF
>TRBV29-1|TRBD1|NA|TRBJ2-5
TGCAGCGTTGCGGGACAGATCCAAGAGACCCAGTACTTC
CSVAGQIQETQYF
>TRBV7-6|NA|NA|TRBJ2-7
TGTGCCAGCAGCCCCGGGCCCTACGAGCAGTACTTC
CASSPGPYEQYF
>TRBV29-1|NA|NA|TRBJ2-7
TGCAGCGTTGTTGACTCCCCGAGGTACGAGCAGTACTTC
CSVVDSPRYEQYF
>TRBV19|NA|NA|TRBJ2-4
TGTGCCAGTAGTATAGTGATGAGGGTGGCCAAAAACATTCAGTACTTC
CASSIVMRVAKNIQYF
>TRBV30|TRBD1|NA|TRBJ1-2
TGTGCCTGGAGTGCAAACAGGGGGCAGTGGGGCTACACCTTC
CAWSANRGQWGYTF
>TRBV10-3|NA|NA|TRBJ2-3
TGTGCCATCAGCACCCCTAGCACAGATACGCAGTATTTT
CAISTPSTDTQYF
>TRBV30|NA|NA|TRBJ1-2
TGTGCCTGGAGCCCTGGACAGAACTATGGCTACACCTTC
CAWSPGQNYGYTF
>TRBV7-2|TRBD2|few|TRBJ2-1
TGTGCCAGCAGCTCCCATAGCGGGGGTAGGAATGAGCAGTTCTTC
CASSSHSGGRNEQFF
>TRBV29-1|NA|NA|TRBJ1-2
TGCAGCGTTCAGTCTGCGGGGGGCTATGGCTACACCTTC
CSVQSAGGYGYTF
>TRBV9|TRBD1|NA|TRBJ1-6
TGTGCCAGCAGCGTGGGACAGGCTAATTCACCCCTCCACTTT
CASSVGQANSPLHF
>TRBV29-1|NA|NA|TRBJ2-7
TGCAGCGTTGACATTAACGCAGGCGAGCAGTACTTC
CSVDINAGEQYF
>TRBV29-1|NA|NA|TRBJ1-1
TGCAGCGTTGACAGGGGAATGAACACTGAAGCTTTCTTT
CSVDRGMNTEAFF
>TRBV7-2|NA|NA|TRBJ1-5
TGTGCCAGTCAAAAGGGGACAACTAGCAATCAGCCCCAGCATTTT
CASQKGTTSNQPQHF
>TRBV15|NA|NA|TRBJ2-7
TGTGCCACCAGCAGAGGTCCGGAGGAGCGCGAGCAGTACTTC
CATSRGPEEREQYF
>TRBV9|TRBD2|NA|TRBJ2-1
TGTGCCAGCAGCGAGCCGGCGGGCGGGAGCTCCTACAATGAGCAGTTCTTC
CASSEPAGGSSYNEQFF
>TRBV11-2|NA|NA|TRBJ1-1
TGTGCCAGCAGCGGGGGACTGTTGGCTTTCTTT
CASSGGLLAFF
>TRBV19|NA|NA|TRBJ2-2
TGTGCCAGTAGGCATTCAGGGCTAGGTACTAGGCGGACGAACACCGGGGAGCTGTTTTTT
CASRHSGLGTRRTNTGELFF
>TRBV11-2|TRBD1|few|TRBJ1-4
TGTGCCAGCAGCTCTCAGGGGGAGGATGAAAAACTGTTTTTT
CASSSQGEDEKLFF
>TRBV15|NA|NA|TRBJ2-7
TGTGCCACCAGCAGAGCTGAGAACTCCTACGAGCAGTACTTC
CATSRAENSYEQYF
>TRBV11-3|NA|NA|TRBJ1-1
TGTGCCAGCAGCTTAGAGAGCGGGGGCTCTGAAGCTTTCTTT
CASSLESGGSEAFF
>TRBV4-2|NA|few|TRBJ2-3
TGTGCCAGCAGCCAAGAGGCCTTCACAGATACGCAGTATTTT
CASSQEAFTDTQYF
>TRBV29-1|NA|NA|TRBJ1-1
TGCAGCGTTGAAAATCCAGTTTGGGTAGGCACTGAAGCTTTCTTT
CSVENPVWVGTEAFF